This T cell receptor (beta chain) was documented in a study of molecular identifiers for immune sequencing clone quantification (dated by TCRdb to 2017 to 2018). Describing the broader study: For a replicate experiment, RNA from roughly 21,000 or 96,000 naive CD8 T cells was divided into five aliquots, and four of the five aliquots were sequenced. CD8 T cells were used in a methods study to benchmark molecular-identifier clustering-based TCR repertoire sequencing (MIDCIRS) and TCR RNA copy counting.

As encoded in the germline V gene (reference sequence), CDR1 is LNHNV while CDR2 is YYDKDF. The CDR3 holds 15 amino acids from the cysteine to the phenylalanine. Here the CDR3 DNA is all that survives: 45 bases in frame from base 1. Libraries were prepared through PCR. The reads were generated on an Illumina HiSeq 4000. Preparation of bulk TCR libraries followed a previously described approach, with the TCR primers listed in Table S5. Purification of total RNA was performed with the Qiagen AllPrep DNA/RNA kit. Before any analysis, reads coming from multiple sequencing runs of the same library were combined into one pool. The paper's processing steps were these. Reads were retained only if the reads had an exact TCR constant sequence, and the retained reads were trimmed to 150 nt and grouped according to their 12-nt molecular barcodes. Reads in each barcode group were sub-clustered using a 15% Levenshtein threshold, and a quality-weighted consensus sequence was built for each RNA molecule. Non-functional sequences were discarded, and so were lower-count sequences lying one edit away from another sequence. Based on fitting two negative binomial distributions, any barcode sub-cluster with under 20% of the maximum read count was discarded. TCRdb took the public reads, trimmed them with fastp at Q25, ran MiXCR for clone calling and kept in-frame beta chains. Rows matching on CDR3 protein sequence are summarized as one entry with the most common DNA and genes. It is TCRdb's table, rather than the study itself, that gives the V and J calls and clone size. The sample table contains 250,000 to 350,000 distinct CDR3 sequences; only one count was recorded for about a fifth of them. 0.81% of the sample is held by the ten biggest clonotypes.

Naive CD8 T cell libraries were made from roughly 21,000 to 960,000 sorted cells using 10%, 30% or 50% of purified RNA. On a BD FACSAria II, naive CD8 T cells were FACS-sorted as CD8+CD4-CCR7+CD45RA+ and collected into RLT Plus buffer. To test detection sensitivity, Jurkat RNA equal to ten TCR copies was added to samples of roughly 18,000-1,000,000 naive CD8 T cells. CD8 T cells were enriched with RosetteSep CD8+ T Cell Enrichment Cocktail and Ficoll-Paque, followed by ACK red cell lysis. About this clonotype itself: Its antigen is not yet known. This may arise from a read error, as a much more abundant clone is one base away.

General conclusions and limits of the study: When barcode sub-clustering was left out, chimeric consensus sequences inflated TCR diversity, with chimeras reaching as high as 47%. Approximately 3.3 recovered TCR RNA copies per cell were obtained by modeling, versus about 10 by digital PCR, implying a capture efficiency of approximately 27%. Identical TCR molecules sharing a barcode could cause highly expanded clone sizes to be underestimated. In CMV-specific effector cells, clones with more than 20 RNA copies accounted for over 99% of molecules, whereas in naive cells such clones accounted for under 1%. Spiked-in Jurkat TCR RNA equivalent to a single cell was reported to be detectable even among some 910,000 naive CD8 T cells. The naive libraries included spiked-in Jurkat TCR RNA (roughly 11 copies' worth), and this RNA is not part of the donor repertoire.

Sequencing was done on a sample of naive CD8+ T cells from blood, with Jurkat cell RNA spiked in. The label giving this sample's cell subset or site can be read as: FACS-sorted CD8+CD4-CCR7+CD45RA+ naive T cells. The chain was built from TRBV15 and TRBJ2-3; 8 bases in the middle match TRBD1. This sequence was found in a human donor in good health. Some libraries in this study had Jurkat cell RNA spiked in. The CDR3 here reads CATSTSRGQPDTRYF. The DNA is TGTGCCACCAGCACCTCCAGGGGGCAACCAGATACGCGGTATTTT. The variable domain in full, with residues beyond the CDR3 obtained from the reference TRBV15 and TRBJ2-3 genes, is DAMVIQNPRYQVTQFGKPVTLSCSQTLNHNVMYWYQQKSSQAPKLLFHYYDKDFNNEADTPDNFQSRRPNTSFCFLDIRSPGLGDTAMYLCATSTSRGQPDTRYFGPGTRLTVL.